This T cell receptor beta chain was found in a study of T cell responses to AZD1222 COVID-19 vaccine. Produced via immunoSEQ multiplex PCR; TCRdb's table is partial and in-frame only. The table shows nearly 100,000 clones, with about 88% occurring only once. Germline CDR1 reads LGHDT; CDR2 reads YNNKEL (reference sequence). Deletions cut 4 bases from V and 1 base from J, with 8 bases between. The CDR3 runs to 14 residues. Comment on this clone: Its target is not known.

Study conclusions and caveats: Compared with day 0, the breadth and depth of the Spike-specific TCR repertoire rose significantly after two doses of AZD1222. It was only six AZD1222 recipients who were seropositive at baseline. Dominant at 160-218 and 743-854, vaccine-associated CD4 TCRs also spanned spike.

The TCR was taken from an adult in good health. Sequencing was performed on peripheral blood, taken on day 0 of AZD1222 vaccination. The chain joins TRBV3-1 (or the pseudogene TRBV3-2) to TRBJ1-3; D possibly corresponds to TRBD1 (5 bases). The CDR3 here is CASSLRGSGNTIYF. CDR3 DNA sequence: TGTGCCAGCAGCCTTAGGGGTTCTGGAAACACCATATATTTT.